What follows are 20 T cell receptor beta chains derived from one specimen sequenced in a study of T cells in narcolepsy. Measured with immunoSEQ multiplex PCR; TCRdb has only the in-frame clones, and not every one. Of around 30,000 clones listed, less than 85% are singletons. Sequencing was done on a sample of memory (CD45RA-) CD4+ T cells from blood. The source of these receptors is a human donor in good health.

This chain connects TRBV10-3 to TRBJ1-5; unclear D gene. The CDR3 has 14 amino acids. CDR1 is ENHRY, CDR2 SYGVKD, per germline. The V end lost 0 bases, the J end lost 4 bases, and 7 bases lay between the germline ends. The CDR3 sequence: CAISESSGNQPQHF. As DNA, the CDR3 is TGTGCCATCAGTGAGTCTTCTGGGAATCAGCCCCAGCATTTT.

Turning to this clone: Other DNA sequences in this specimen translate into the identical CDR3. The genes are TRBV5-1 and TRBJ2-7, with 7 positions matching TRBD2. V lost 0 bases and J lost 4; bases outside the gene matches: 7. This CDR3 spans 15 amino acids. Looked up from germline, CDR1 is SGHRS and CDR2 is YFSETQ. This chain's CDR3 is CASSLGGEGGYEQYF. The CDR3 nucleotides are TGCGCCAGCAGCTTGGGCGGGGAGGGTGGTTACGAGCAGTACTTC.

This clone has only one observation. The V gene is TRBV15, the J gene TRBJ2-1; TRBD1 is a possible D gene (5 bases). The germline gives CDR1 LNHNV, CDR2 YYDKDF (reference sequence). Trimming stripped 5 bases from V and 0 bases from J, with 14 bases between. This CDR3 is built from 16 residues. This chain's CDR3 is CATSGHTWSSYNEQFF. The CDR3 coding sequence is TGTGCCACCAGCGGACATACATGGAGCTCCTACAATGAGCAGTTCTTC.

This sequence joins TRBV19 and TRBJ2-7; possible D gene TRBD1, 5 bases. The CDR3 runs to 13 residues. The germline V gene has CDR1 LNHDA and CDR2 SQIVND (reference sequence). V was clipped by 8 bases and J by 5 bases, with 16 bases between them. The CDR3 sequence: CASRGQGIHEQYF. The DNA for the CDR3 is TGTGCCAGTCGTGGGCAGGGAATCCACGAGCAGTACTTC.

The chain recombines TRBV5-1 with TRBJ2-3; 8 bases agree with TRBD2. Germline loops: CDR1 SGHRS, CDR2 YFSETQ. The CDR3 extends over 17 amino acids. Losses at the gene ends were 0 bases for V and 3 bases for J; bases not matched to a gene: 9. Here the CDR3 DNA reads TGCGCCAGCAGCTTGGAATCAGGCGGGAGGCCTACAGATACGCAGTATTTT. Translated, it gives CASSLESGGRPTDTQYF.

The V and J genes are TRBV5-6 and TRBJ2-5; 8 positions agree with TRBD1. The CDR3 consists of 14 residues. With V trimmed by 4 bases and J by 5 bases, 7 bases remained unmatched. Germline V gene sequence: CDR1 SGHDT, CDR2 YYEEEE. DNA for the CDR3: TGTGCCAGCAGCCACAGGGGGGCCAGTGAGACCCAGTACTTC. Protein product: CASSHRGASETQYF.

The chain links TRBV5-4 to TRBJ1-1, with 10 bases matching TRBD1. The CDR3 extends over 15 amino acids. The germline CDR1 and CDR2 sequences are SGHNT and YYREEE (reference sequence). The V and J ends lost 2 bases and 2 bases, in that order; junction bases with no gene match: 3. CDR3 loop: CASSLGQGGNTEAFF. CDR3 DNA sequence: TGTGCCAGCAGCTTAGGACAGGGGGGTAACACTGAAGCTTTCTTT.

Here the CDR3 reads CASSSQGASYEQYF. CDR3 in DNA: TGTGCCAGCAGCTCTCAGGGGGCCTCCTACGAGCAGTACTTC. The chain employs TRBV7-6 and TRBJ2-7; TRBD1 aligns across 8 bases. The CDR3 totals 14 residues. In germline, CDR1 is SGHVS, CDR2 FNYEAQ. V trimming: 4 bases; J trimming: 0 bases; junction bases outside the gene matches: 2.

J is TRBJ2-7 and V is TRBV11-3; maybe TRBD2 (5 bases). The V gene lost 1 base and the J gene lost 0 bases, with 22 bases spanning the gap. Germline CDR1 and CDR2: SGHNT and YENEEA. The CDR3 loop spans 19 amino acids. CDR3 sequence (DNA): TGTGCCAGCAGCTTAGTAGGAGAAGAAAAGCGGAAAAGCTCCTACGAGCAGTACTTC. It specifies CASSLVGEEKRKSSYEQYF.

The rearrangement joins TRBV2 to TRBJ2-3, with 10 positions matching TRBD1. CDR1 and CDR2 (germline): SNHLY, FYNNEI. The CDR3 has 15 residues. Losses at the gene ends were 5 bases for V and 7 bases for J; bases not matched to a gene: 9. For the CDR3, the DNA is TGTGCCAGCAGTTTCTCCGGGACAGGGGATTATACGCAGTATTTT. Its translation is CASSFSGTGDYTQYF.

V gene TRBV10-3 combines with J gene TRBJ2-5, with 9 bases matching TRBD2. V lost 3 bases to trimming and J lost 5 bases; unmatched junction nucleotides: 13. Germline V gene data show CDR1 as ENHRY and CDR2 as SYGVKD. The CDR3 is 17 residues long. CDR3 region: CAISDPQVRGGRETQYF. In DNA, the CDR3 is TGTGCCATCAGTGATCCCCAAGTGCGGGGGGGCCGGGAGACCCAGTACTTC.

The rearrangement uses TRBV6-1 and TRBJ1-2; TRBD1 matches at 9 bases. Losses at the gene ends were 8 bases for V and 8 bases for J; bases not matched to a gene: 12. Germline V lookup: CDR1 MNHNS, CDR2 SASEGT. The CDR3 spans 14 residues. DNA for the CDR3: TGTGCCAGCGACCCGGACAGGGGTTATCAGGGCTACACCTTC. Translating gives CASDPDRGYQGYTF.

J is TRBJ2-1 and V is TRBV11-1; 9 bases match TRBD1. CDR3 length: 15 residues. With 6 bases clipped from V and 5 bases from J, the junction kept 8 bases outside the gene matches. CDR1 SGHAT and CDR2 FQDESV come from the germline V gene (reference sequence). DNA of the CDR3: TGTGCCAGCAGGTCGACCGGGACAGGGAACAATGAGCAGTTCTTC. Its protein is CASRSTGTGNNEQFF.

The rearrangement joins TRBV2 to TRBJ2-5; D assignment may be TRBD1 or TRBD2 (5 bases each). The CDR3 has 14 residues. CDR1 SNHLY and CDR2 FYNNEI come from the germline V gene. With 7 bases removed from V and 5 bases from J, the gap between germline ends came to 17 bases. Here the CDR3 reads CASTPTTGRETQYF. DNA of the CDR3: TGTGCCAGCACCCCTACAACGGGGCGCGAGACCCAGTACTTC.

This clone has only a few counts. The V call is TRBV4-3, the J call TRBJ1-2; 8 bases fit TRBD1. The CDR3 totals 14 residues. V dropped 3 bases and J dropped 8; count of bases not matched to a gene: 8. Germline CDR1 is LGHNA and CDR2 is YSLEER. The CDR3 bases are TGCGCCAGCAGCCAGCCGACAGGGGTCAGGGGCTACACCTTC. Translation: CASSQPTGVRGYTF.

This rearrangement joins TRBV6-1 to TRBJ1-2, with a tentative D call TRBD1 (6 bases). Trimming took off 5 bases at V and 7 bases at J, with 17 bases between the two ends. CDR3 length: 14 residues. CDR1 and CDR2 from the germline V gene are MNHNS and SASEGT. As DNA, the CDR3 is TGTGCCAGCAGTACTCCGGTTAGGGGGGTTGGCTACACCTTC. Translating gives CASSTPVRGVGYTF.

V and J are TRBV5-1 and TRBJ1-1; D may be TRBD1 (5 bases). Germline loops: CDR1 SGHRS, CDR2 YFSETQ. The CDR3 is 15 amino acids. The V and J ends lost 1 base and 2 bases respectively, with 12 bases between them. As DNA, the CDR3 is TGCGCCAGCAGCTTGTTAGGGGACCAAAACACTGAAGCTTTCTTT. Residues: CASSLLGDQNTEAFF.

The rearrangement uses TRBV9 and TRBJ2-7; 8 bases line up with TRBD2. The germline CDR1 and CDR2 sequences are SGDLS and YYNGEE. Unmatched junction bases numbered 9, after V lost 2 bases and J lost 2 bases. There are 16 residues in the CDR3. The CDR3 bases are TGTGCCAGCAGCGTGGGGAGCGGGAGCCTTACCTACGAGCAGTACTTC. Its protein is CASSVGSGSLTYEQYF.

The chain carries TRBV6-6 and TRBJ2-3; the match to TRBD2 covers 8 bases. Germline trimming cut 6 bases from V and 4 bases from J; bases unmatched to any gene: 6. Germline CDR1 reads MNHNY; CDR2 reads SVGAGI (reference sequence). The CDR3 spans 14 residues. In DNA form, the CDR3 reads TGTGCCAGCAGCCCAGCGGGGGTTGCAGATACGCAGTATTTT. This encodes CASSPAGVADTQYF.

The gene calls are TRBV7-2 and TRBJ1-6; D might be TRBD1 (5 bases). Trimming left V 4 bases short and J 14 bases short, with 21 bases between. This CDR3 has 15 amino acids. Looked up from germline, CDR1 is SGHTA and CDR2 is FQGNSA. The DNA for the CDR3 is TGTGCCAGCAGCTCCGGCGGGGCCGCAGGTGGGGCCCTCCACTTT. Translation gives CASSSGGAAGGALHF.